Listed below are T cell receptor beta chains from one sample, sequenced in a study of blood T cells in healthy people across ages. MiXCR, run by TCRdb on the 5' RACE reads, gives a single entry per CDR3 protein. Of hundreds of thousands of distinct CDR3 sequences listed, roughly 53% are singletons. The sequenced sample consisted of blood. The receptor source for this set is a man aged 55 to 70 in good health. Each CDR3 is given with its conserved first and last residue. The D gene is left open where the match is weak. Not all rows give a size; the values are once, few, many and, for expanded clones, a class.

-,TRBJ2-7,-,TRBV12-3/TRBV12-4,TGTGCCAGCAGTTGGAGAGGAGGTGGGGAGCAGTACTTC,CASSWRGGGEQYF
-,TRBJ2-7,TRBD1,TRBV13,TGTGCCAGCAGCTCCCGGACAGGGAAGGACGAGCAGTACTTC,CASSSRTGKDEQYF
-,TRBJ1-6,TRBD1,TRBV20-1,TGCAGTGCTAGAACCACTACCGGGACAGCCAATTCACCCCTCCACTTT,CSARTTTGTANSPLHF
-,TRBJ1-4,-,TRBV5-5,TGTGCCAGCAGCTTCGGCGCGGCAGGGGATGAAAAACTGTTTTTT,CASSFGAAGDEKLFF
few,TRBJ2-1,TRBD2,TRBV9,TGTGCCAGCAGCCCCCGAATGGCGGGGGAATACAATGAGCAGTTCTTC,CASSPRMAGEYNEQFF
few,TRBJ2-5,-,TRBV4-1,TGCGCCAGCAGCCAAGTAGAGCAGGGGAGAAAGACCCAGTACTTC,CASSQVEQGRKTQYF
once,TRBJ2-7,TRBD1,TRBV27,TGTGCCAGCAGTTTCTCGACAGGGGACCCCTACGAGCAGTACTTC,CASSFSTGDPYEQYF
-,TRBJ2-5,-,TRBV14,TGTGCCAGCAGCCAACACAGCGGAGAAGAGACCCAGTACTTC,CASSQHSGEETQYF
-,TRBJ2-7,-,TRBV5-1,TGCGCCAGCGGCTTACCCTCCTACGAGCAGTACTTC,CASGLPSYEQYF
few,TRBJ1-4,TRBD1,TRBV29-1,TGCAGCGCTGGGGGGACAGGAAGTAATGAAAAACTGTTTTTT,CSAGGTGSNEKLFF
few,TRBJ2-7,-,TRBV12-3/TRBV12-4,TGTGCCAGCAGTTGCCCTCGTAGGGGCTATTCCTACGAGCAGTACTTC,CASSCPRRGYSYEQYF
-,TRBJ1-5,-,TRBV20-1,TGCAGTGCTAGAGATCCTACGGGGAATCAGCCCCAGCATTTT,CSARDPTGNQPQHF
-,TRBJ1-5,-,TRBV5-1,TGCGCCAGCAGCTTGGTTCGGACATCTAGCAATCAGCCCCAGCATTTT,CASSLVRTSSNQPQHF
-,TRBJ1-2,-,TRBV3-1,TGTGCCAGCAGCCAAGGGCAGGTTGGAATGGATGGCTACACCTTC,CASSQGQVGMDGYTF
-,TRBJ1-4,-,TRBV12-3/TRBV12-4,TGTGCCAGCAGTTTGGGGGGGTATAATGAAAAACTGTTTTTT,CASSLGGYNEKLFF
-,TRBJ2-5,-,TRBV5-4,TGTGCCAGCAGCTTTGGGGCGGGGAAGGAGACCCAGTACTTC,CASSFGAGKETQYF
many,TRBJ2-1,TRBD1,TRBV6-1,TGTGCCAGCACTTACAGGGGGCATGGTGAGCAGTTCTTC,CASTYRGHGEQFF
-,TRBJ2-3,-,TRBV5-1,TGCGCCAGCAGCACCGGGACGCTCCATGATGCGCAGTATTTT,CASSTGTLHDAQYF
few,TRBJ2-1,-,TRBV4-1,TGCGCCAGCAGCCATACGAGGGGTGGGTCCTACAATGAGCAGTTCTTC,CASSHTRGGSYNEQFF
-,TRBJ1-2,-,TRBV2,TGTGCCAGCAGTTTTACAGGGACTAACTATGGCTACACCTTC,CASSFTGTNYGYTF
-,TRBJ2-1,-,TRBV7-2,TGTGCCGGCAGCCCCGGACCAAACGATGAGCAGTTCTTC,CAGSPGPNDEQFF
-,TRBJ2-7,TRBD2,TRBV5-1,TGCGCCAGCAGCTTCGGGACTAGCTACTACAATGAGCAGTACTTC,CASSFGTSYYNEQYF
-,TRBJ2-7,-,TRBV2,TGTGCCAGCAGTCTCGGCGGCATAGAGCAGTACTTC,CASSLGGIEQYF
-,TRBJ1-6,TRBD1,TRBV20-1,TGCAGTGCTTCACAGGGGACAGACAATTCACCCCTCCACTTT,CSASQGTDNSPLHF
-,TRBJ2-5,-,TRBV2,TGTGCCAGCAGTGCCTTCTCGGAGACCCAGTACTTC,CASSAFSETQYF
few,TRBJ2-7,-,TRBV27,TGTGCCAGCAGTTTATCGGGGGGTGCCGGGGGCGATCTCCCCTACGAGCAGTACTTC,CASSLSGGAGGDLPYEQYF
-,TRBJ2-7,TRBD1,TRBV29-1,TGCAGCGTTGTTTTTGGGGACAGGAGCTACGAGCAGTACTTC,CSVVFGDRSYEQYF
-,TRBJ2-3,TRBD2,TRBV20-1,TGCAGTGCTAGAGATTCCGTCCGGGCTAGCGGGGTCACAGATACGCAGTATTTT,CSARDSVRASGVTDTQYF
-,TRBJ2-1,-,TRBV6-5,TGTGCCAGCAGTTCCCTCCTCTCCAATGAGCAGTTCTTC,CASSSLLSNEQFF
-,TRBJ2-2,TRBD1,TRBV7-2,TGTGCCAGCAGCTTATCAATTCAGGGGGCGGGCACCGGGGAGCTGTTTTTT,CASSLSIQGAGTGELFF
-,TRBJ1-2,-,TRBV29-1,TGCAGCGACGATAAGGGTCTTGACTACGGCTACACCTTC,CSDDKGLDYGYTF
-,TRBJ2-1,-,TRBV10-3,TGTGCCATGGGAGGCGGGTTGTCCTACAATGAGCAGTTCTTC,CAMGGGLSYNEQFF
-,TRBJ2-3,-,TRBV27,TGTGCCAGCAGTTCCCGGACGGATTTCACAGATACGCAGTATTTT,CASSSRTDFTDTQYF
once,TRBJ2-1,TRBD2,TRBV6-2/TRBV6-3,TGTGCCAGCAGCCCTGATATAGCGGGAGGCAATGAGCAGTTCTTC,CASSPDIAGGNEQFF
-,TRBJ2-7,-,TRBV5-6,TGTGCCAGCAGCTTGGGTCAGGCCCCTGACGAGCAGTACTTC,CASSLGQAPDEQYF
-,TRBJ2-1,TRBD1,TRBV29-1,TGCAGTGCCGGGGCAGGGGGCCTCAATGAGCAGTTCTTC,CSAGAGGLNEQFF
-,TRBJ2-5,TRBD1,TRBV7-8,TGTGCCAGCAGCCCGCGGACAGGGGCATTCGAGACCCAGTACTTC,CASSPRTGAFETQYF
-,TRBJ2-5,-,TRBV7-2,TGTGCCAGCAGCCCCGGGACCGGAGAGACCCAGTACTTC,CASSPGTGETQYF
-,TRBJ2-3,TRBD2,TRBV7-9,TGTGCCAGCAGCCAAGTGGGACTAGCGCCCCGGGCGACAGATACGCAGTATTTT,CASSQVGLAPRATDTQYF
-,TRBJ2-3,-,TRBV10-3,TGTGCCATCAGTGAGTCCCAAACTAAGGCAGATACGCAGTATTTT,CAISESQTKADTQYF
-,TRBJ2-7,-,TRBV7-9,TGTGCCAGCAGCCCGGAGGGCTCCTACGAGCAGTACTTC,CASSPEGSYEQYF